This TCR beta chain was observed in a study of cytomegalovirus exposure and HLA in healthy donors. Study summary: Genetic ancestry analysis placed 75% to 85% of the roughly 400 donors that were genotyped in the Caucasian-associated cluster.

Overall study findings and caveats: According to an earlier analysis, most TCR beta V segments yielded productive rearrangements about 90% or about 30% of the time. Donors were assumed by presence/absence analyses to have roughly uniform sequencing depth.

Concerning this clone: Its specificity is unknown.

The PCR made use of 60 Vbeta and 13 Jbeta primers. TCRdb's copy holds only in-frame clones and misses some; the assay was immunoSEQ multiplex PCR. The data contain 120,000 to 150,000 clones, around 80% of them seen just once; the ten biggest clones take up about 4.1%. The CDR3 totals 14 residues. Trimming took 0 bases from V and 9 from J, leaving 12 bases between them. From germline, CDR1 is SGHTA and CDR2 FQGNSA. This chain uses TRBV7-2 with TRBJ2-1; no clear D gene. The clonotype was recovered from a middle-aged woman in good health and CMV-seropositive. The specimen was PBMCs. The CDR3 region is CASSLAKTRGEQFF. CDR3 sequence (DNA): TGTGCCAGCAGCTTAGCTAAAACCCGCGGTGAGCAGTTCTTC.